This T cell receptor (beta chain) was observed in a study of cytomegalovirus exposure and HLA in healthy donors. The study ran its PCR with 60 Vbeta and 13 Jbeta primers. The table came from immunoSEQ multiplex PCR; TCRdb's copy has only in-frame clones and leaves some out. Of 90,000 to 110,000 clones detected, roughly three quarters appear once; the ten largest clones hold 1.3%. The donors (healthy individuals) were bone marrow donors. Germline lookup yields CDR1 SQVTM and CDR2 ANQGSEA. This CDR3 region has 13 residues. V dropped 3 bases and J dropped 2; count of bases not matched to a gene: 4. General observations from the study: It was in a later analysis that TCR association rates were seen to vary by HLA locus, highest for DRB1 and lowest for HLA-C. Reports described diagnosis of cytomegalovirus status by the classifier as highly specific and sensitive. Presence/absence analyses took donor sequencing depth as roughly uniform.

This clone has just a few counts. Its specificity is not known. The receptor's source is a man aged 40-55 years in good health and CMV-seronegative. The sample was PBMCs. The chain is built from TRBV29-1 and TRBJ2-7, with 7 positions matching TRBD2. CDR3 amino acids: CSVEGGTTYEQYF. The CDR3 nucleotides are TGCAGCGTTGAGGGGGGGACCACCTACGAGCAGTACTTC.